This T cell receptor (beta chain) was sequenced for a study of PD-1 blockade in classical Hodgkin lymphoma. Per the germline V gene, CDR1 is MNHNS and CDR2 is SASEGT. J was trimmed by 8 bases and V by 3 bases; bases with no gene match: 8. The CDR3 spans 16 residues. Time point described: newly diagnosed, previously untreated cHL patient sample. Clones were read by immunoSEQ multiplex PCR, and TCRdb kept only the in-frame ones, dropping some. The sample gives some 31,000 clones, 94% of which show up once; around 2% is in the top ten. The receptor was derived from a human donor with classical Hodgkin lymphoma. Sequenced sample: peripheral blood mononuclear cells (PBMCs). The gene calls are TRBV6-1 and TRBJ1-6; 9 bases are a match to TRBD1. The CDR3 sequence: CASSERDRAGYSPLHF. The CDR3 DNA reads TGTGCCAGCAGTGAGAGGGACAGGGCCGGATATTCACCCCTCCACTTT.